The 8 T cell receptor beta chains listed next were all sequenced from one sample in a study of cytomegalovirus exposure and HLA in healthy donors (dated by TCRdb to about 2017). The library was made by the immunoSEQ multiplex PCR assay. For the multiplex PCR, a mixture combining 60 forward primers for TCR Vbeta segments and 13 reverse primers for TCR Jbeta segments was used. This is the immuneACCESS table as TCRdb keeps it, with only in-frame sequences that have V and J called. A part of the clones is gone; compared with another copy, unresolved V genes explain less than half, and the rest is unexplained. This sample has some 74,000 clones in its table, and around three quarters of those were observed once. Jointly, the top ten make up 1.1% of the sample. The material sequenced was PBMCs. The origin of the receptors is a male donor in good health and CMV-seronegative.

The rearrangement links TRBV13 to TRBJ2-7, with D possibly TRBD2 on 7 matching bases. V dropped 5 bases and J dropped 1 base, with 21 bases sitting between them. This CDR3 has 17 residues. Germline V gene lookup returns CDR1 PRHDT and CDR2 FYEKMQ (reference sequence). As DNA, the CDR3 is TGTGCCAGCAGCCGATCCCCGGGGCGGGGGACATCCTACGAGCAGTACTTC. It is translated as CASSRSPGRGTSYEQYF.

The rearrangement links TRBV5-1 to TRBJ2-7, with D maybe TRBD2 (7 bases). CDR3 size: 15 residues. Trimming took 0 bases from V and 6 from J, leaving 16 bases between them. Germline V lookup: CDR1 SGHRS, CDR2 YFSETQ. DNA of the CDR3: TGCGCCAGCAGCTTGGCCGTTGGGGGGGCCGTCGAGCAGTACTTC. Residues: CASSLAVGGAVEQYF.

The genes are TRBV19 and TRBJ1-5; TRBD1 might be the D (6 bases). This CDR3 comprises 14 residues. Trimming pared 8 bases from V and 5 bases from J, leaving 16 bases between. CDR1 is LNHDA, CDR2 SQIVND, per germline (reference sequence). CDR3 protein: CASRKDREDQPQHF. CDR3 nucleotides: TGTGCCAGTCGAAAGGACAGAGAAGATCAGCCCCAGCATTTT.

This clone was recorded a few times. The gene calls are TRBV5-1 and TRBJ2-5, with TRBD2 matching 9 bases. Trimming took 4 bases from V and 4 from J; bases not matched to a gene: 11. Germline values: CDR1 SGHRS, CDR2 YFSETQ. The CDR3 loop spans 16 amino acids. The CDR3 sequence: CASSQIGTSRGETQYF. Here the CDR3 DNA reads TGCGCCAGCAGCCAAATCGGGACTAGCCGCGGAGAGACCCAGTACTTC.

This clone came up a few times. The rearrangement links TRBV19 to TRBJ1-2, with TRBD1 identical over 8 bases. There are 13 residues in the CDR3. The germline CDR1 and CDR2 sequences are LNHDA and SQIVND (reference sequence). Germline trimming cut 5 bases from V and 7 bases from J; bases unmatched to any gene: 6. Here the CDR3 reads CASSHDRGGGYTF. The DNA of the CDR3 is TGTGCCAGTAGTCATGACAGGGGAGGTGGCTACACCTTC.

The chain couples TRBV25-1 to TRBJ2-5; D is undetermined. This CDR3 has 12 amino acids. Trimming removed 3 bases from V and 1 base from J, with 3 bases in between. The V gene's germline CDR1 is MGHDK and CDR2 SYGVNS. The CDR3 sequence: CASSDRQETQYF. CDR3 nucleotides: TGTGCCAGCAGTGACCGCCAAGAGACCCAGTACTTC.

This sequence joins TRBV28 and TRBJ2-7; possible D gene TRBD1, 7 bases. Per germline, CDR1 MDHEN and CDR2 SYDVKM. V lost 3 bases and J 7 bases, leaving 16 bases between the germline ends. This CDR3 has 14 residues. CDR3 loop: CASSLQGGGREQYF. In DNA, the CDR3 is TGTGCCAGCAGTTTGCAGGGGGGTGGGAGGGAGCAGTACTTC.

V usage is TRBV7-2 and J usage is TRBJ2-3, with 8 bases lining up with TRBD2. The J segment lost 1 base and the V segment lost 4 bases, leaving 4 bases of the junction unmatched. From germline, CDR1 is SGHTA and CDR2 FQGNSA. CDR3 length: 15 residues. CDR3 DNA: TGTGCCAGCAGCTCTATAGCGGGGCGCACAGATACGCAGTATTTT. It is translated as CASSSIAGRTDTQYF.